This TCR beta chain was profiled in a study of T cells in women clearing cervical HPV infection. The wider study: Case blood was drawn a median about 150 days after lesion detection. Study observations and caveats: Richness differences could reflect unmeasured T-cell content per sample.

Genomic DNA, averaging about 1,200 ng per sample, yielded TCR beta CDR3 via immunoSEQ. Method: immunoSEQ multiplex PCR; TCRdb's copy keeps in-frame clones and lacks some. The sample has 25,000 to 35,000 clones; the top ten hold 2.5% to 3.5%. About this clone: What it binds is not known. The CDR3 end is not reached by the read, which stops 3 residues before it; the germline J gene fills it in.

CDR3 length: 14 amino acids. Germline CDR1 and CDR2: SQVTM and ANQGSEA. The J segment lost 3 bases and the V segment lost 7 bases, leaving 6 bases of the junction unmatched. This TCR was sampled from a woman between 18 and 75 years old with a cervical HPV16 infection that either progressed to CIN3+ or cleared (not recorded which). The sequenced material came from blood buffy coat. This chain connects TRBV29-1 to TRBJ2-2; TRBD1 matches 9 bases. CDR3 amino acids: CSARDRVDTGELFF. Partial CDR3 DNA: TGCAGCGCCAGGGACAGGGTAGACACCGGGGAG.